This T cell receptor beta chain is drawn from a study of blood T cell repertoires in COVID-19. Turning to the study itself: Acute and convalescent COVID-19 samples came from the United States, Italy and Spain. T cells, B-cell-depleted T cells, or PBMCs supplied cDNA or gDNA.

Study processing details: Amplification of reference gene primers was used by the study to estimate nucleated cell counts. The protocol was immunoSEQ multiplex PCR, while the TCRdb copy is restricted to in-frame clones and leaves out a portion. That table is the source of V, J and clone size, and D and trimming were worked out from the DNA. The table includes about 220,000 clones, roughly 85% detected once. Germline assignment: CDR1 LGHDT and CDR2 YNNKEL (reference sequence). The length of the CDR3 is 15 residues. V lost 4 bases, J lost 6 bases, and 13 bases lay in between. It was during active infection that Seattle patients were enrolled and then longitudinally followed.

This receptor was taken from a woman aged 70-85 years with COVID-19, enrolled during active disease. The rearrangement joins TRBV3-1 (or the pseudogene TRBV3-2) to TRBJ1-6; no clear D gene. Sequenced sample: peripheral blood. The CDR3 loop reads CASSPNAGSNSPLHF. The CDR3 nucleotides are TGTGCCAGCAGCCCTAACGCGGGGAGTAATTCACCCCTCCACTTT.